There are many counts of the clone carrying this T cell receptor (beta chain). V was cut by 4 bases and J by 1 base, with 11 bases left in between. CDR1 is SGHRS and CDR2 is YFSETQ in the germline V gene. The CDR3 covers 14 residues. The data were taken from a study of blood T cells in healthy people across ages. For the second PCR, which ran for roughly 7 to 11 cycles, a sample-barcoded 5' primer and a J-beta primer mix were used. TCRdb called the 5' RACE reads again in MiXCR, with one record for every CDR3 protein. This sample has about 690,000 distinct CDR3 sequences, with over 40% found just once.

The chain is built from TRBV5-1 and TRBJ1-1; D may be TRBD1 (6 bases). Sequencing was carried out using blood. This clonotype was sampled from an elderly man in good health. The CDR3 nucleotides are TGCGCCAGCAGCGCGATACAGGGGAACACTGAAGCTTTCTTT. As protein: CASSAIQGNTEAFF.